The 28 T cell receptor beta chains presented below share a single source sample, sequenced in a study of post-analysis software for immune sequencing data. General study findings and limits: Roughly five TRBV segments appeared more often in patients than in controls, and TRBV5-6, TRBV5-1 and TRBV20-1 were among these.

These receptors' antigens are unknown. The TCR beta cDNA libraries carried unique molecular identifiers. Each CDR3 protein gets one entry after TCRdb re-called the PCR reads with MiXCR. The table lists approximately 690,000 distinct CDR3 sequences, roughly three fifths of them singletons. Sequencing used blood. These receptor sequences come from a girl aged 2-9 years with multiple sclerosis.

The genes are TRBV13 and TRBJ2-7, with 9 bases that match TRBD1. Germline values: CDR1 PRHDT, CDR2 FYEKMQ (reference sequence). The CDR3 spans 15 residues. V shed 5 bases, J shed 4 bases, and the junction held 9 bases outside the gene matches. In DNA form, the CDR3 reads TGTGCCAGCAGCACTCGACAGGGGGTAGATTACGAGCAGTACTTC. Translated: CASSTRQGVDYEQYF.

This clonotype was found a few times. V gene TRBV20-1 combines with J gene TRBJ1-2; 10 bases align to TRBD1. Looked up from germline, CDR1 is DFQATT and CDR2 is SNEGSKA (reference sequence). The CDR3 runs to 14 residues. Unmatched junction bases numbered 4, after V lost 3 bases and J lost 3 bases. In nucleotides, the CDR3 is TGCAGTGCTAGTGTCGGGACAGGGGACTATGGCTACACCTTC. It encodes CSASVGTGDYGYTF.

V is TRBV6-2 or TRBV6-3 and J is TRBJ1-5; a possible D gene is TRBD1 (6 bases). The germline V gene has CDR1 MNHEY and CDR2 SVGEGT. This CDR3 spans 15 amino acids. The germline V and J ends were trimmed by 5 bases and 6 bases, with 17 bases remaining between them. CDR3 sequence (DNA): TGTGCCAGCAGTCCGGGGACAACTGGAGGTCAGCCCCAGCATTTT. This encodes CASSPGTTGGQPQHF.

In this sample, this clonotype turned up a few times. The rearrangement links TRBV19 to TRBJ2-1; D uncertain. V lost 5 bases and J 4 bases, leaving 9 bases between the germline ends. This CDR3 has 13 amino acids. Germline CDR1 LNHDA, CDR2 SQIVND (reference sequence). In DNA form, the CDR3 reads TGTGCCAGTAGTCAGGCACATTACAATGAGCAGTTCTTC. It codes for CASSQAHYNEQFF.

Regarding this clonotype: At one end the junction does not follow the germline gene, possibly because of a read error. The rearrangement uses TRBV5-6 and TRBJ1-2; 11 nucleotides align to TRBD1. The CDR3 extends over 13 amino acids. CDR1 SGHDT and CDR2 YYEEEE come from the germline V gene. This CDR3 reads CASNLGQGDGYTF. The CDR3 coding sequence is TGTGCCAGCAACTTGGGACAGGGGGATGGCTACACCTTC.

Only a few counts were recorded for this clonotype. V gene TRBV29-1 combines with J gene TRBJ1-5; TRBD1 matches 10 bases. After removal of 4 bases from V and 4 bases from J, the junction contained 7 bases not matched to a gene. The length of the CDR3 is 15 residues. CDR1 SQVTM and CDR2 ANQGSEA come from the germline V gene. The CDR3 DNA reads TGCAGCGTTGCCGGGACAGGGGACCCAAATCAGCCCCAGCATTTT. Translating it yields CSVAGTGDPNQPQHF.

This clonotype was observed a few times. The rearrangement links TRBV11-2 to TRBJ2-3, with unresolved D. Looked up from germline, CDR1 is SGHAT and CDR2 is FQNNGV. The CDR3 spans 14 residues. V gave up 6 bases and J gave up 0 bases, with 10 bases separating them. The CDR3 is CASSTRGSTDTQYF. As DNA, the CDR3 is TGTGCCAGCAGTACCAGAGGAAGCACAGATACGCAGTATTTT.

This chain connects TRBV7-9 to TRBJ2-3, with TRBD1 identical over 9 bases. This CDR3 contains 17 residues. In germline, CDR1 is SEHNR, CDR2 FQNEAQ (reference sequence). Trimming removed 1 base from V and 3 bases from J; junction bases left unmatched: 8. The CDR3 region has the DNA TGTGCCAGCAGCTTAGGACCCGGGACAGGGAGGACAGATACGCAGTATTTT. Translating it yields CASSLGPGTGRTDTQYF.

Only one count was recorded for this clonotype. J is TRBJ2-2 and V is TRBV10-3, with 9 nucleotides matching TRBD2. This CDR3 spans 18 amino acids. V lost 2 bases, J lost 4 bases, and 11 bases stayed unmatched. Germline CDR1 ENHRY, CDR2 SYGVKD. This CDR3 reads CAISETLETSGPTGELFF. Written as DNA, the CDR3 is TGTGCCATCAGTGAGACACTCGAGACTAGCGGACCCACCGGGGAGCTGTTTTTT.

This chain uses TRBV15 with TRBJ2-1; D perhaps matches TRBD2 (6 bases). The CDR3 length is 14 residues. V was trimmed by 6 bases and J by 1 base, leaving 10 bases between them. Looked up from germline, CDR1 is LNHNV and CDR2 is YYDKDF (reference sequence). The DNA of the CDR3 is TGTGCCACCAGGCGGGATAAGTCCTACAATGAGCAGTTCTTC. Protein product: CATRRDKSYNEQFF.

The rearrangement joins TRBV29-1 to TRBJ2-1; 12 nucleotides line up with TRBD2. Trimming took 4 bases from V and 5 from J; bases not matched to a gene: 0. Germline-derived CDR1 and CDR2 are SQVTM and ANQGSEA. The CDR3 extends over 13 amino acids. The CDR3 region is CSVGLAGDNEQFF. CDR3 coding DNA: TGCAGCGTTGGACTAGCGGGGGACAATGAGCAGTTCTTC.

The chain carries TRBV4-1 and TRBJ2-6, with 7 bases matching TRBD1. The V gene end was trimmed by 0 bases and the J gene end by 1 base; junction bases not matched to a gene: 9. The CDR3 consists of 19 residues. Germline V gives CDR1 MGHRA, CDR2 YSYEKL. As DNA, the CDR3 is TGCGCCAGCAGCCAAGATCTGGGGGACAGAACTTCTGGGGCCAACGTCCTGACTTTC. Amino acid sequence: CASSQDLGDRTSGANVLTF.

As for this clonotype: A read error may be the cause here, since a much bigger clone is one base away. The V and J genes are TRBV7-2 and TRBJ2-7, with D possibly called TRBD1 or TRBD2 (6 bases each). V lost 5 bases to trimming and J lost 7 bases, with 18 bases between them. The CDR3 has 14 amino acids. Germline V gene lookup returns CDR1 SGHTA and CDR2 FQGNSA. The CDR3 DNA reads as TGTGCCAGCAGCACCCAGCTGCGGGACAATGAGCAGTACTTC. Its translation is CASSTQLRDNEQYF.

The V gene is TRBV20-1, the J gene TRBJ2-3; 7 bases fit TRBD2. Germline V gene lookup returns CDR1 DFQATT and CDR2 SNEGSKA (reference sequence). The CDR3 length is 17 residues. Losses at the gene ends were 0 bases for V and 5 bases for J; bases not matched to a gene: 14. In nucleotides, the CDR3 is TGCAGTGCTAGAGATTCGGAGGAAGCGGGGATTCTAGATACGCAGTATTTT. Translation: CSARDSEEAGILDTQYF.

Concerning this clonotype: Germline is not matched at one junction end, which may reflect a read error. The chain joins TRBV6-6 to TRBJ2-7, with 7 bases aligning to TRBD2. This CDR3 contains 12 residues. The germline V gene encodes CDR1 MNHNY and CDR2 SVGAGI (reference sequence). The CDR3 DNA reads as TGTGCCGGCAGCGGGACTAACTACGAGCAGTACTTC. Encoded protein: CAGSGTNYEQYF.

The V gene is TRBV9, the J gene TRBJ2-7; D is undetermined. Trimming removed 0 bases at V and 3 bases at J, with 7 bases between. CDR3 length: 13 amino acids. From germline, CDR1 is SGDLS and CDR2 YYNGEE. This CDR3 is CASSVGPFYEQYF. The DNA for the CDR3 is TGTGCCAGCAGCGTAGGCCCGTTCTACGAGCAGTACTTC. Using reference TRBV9 and TRBJ2-7 for the parts outside the CDR3, the full variable domain is DSGVTQTPKHLITATGQRVTLRCSPRSGDLSVYWYQQSLDQGLQFLIQYYNGEERAKGNILERFSAQQFPDLHSELNLSSLELGDSALYFCASSVGPFYEQYFGPGTRLTVT.

V usage is TRBV29-1 and J usage is TRBJ2-3, with D tentatively TRBD2 (6 bases). Trimming pared 3 bases from V and 5 bases from J, leaving 15 bases between. Germline CDR1 is SQVTM and CDR2 is ANQGSEA. The CDR3 is 14 amino acids. The CDR3 is CSVDRDSAVDTQYF. The CDR3 region has the DNA TGCAGCGTTGATAGGGACTCCGCCGTAGATACGCAGTATTTT.

The chain uses TRBV29-1 and TRBJ2-5; 8 nucleotides match TRBD2. Germline assignment: CDR1 SQVTM and CDR2 ANQGSEA. With 5 bases clipped from V and 5 bases from J, the junction kept 7 bases outside the gene matches. This CDR3 comprises 13 residues. The CDR3 nucleotides read TGCAGCGTTCAATTAAGACTAGCGGAGACCCAGTACTTC. It yields the protein CSVQLRLAETQYF.

V gene TRBV5-1 combines with J gene TRBJ2-5; perhaps TRBD2 as D (6 bases). The CDR3 is made up of 15 amino acids. Germline CDR1 is SGHRS and CDR2 is YFSETQ. V was clipped by 2 bases and J by 1 base, with 12 bases between them. CDR3 nucleotide sequence: TGCGCCAGCAGCTTACCCGGGACTTCCCAAGAGACCCAGTACTTC. Amino acids: CASSLPGTSQETQYF.

The chain carries TRBV7-3 and TRBJ2-1; maybe TRBD2 (6 bases). The CDR3 loop spans 17 amino acids. With 0 bases removed from V and 6 bases from J, the gap between germline ends came to 18 bases. Per the germline V gene, CDR1 is SGHTA and CDR2 is FQGTGA. This CDR3 reads CASSLTPSGRAVNEQFF. CDR3 coding DNA: TGTGCCAGCAGCTTAACACCCTCCGGGAGAGCTGTCAATGAGCAGTTCTTC.

The chain carries TRBV27 and TRBJ2-1; TRBD1 is a possible D gene (5 bases). The CDR3 has 14 amino acids. Trimming shortened V by 3 bases and J by 5 bases, and 11 bases separated the two germline ends. Germline V gene data show CDR1 as MNHEY and CDR2 as SMNVEV (reference sequence). Here the CDR3 reads CASSFGASHNEQFF. DNA for the CDR3: TGTGCCAGCAGTTTTGGGGCCAGCCACAATGAGCAGTTCTTC.

V usage is TRBV20-1 and J usage is TRBJ2-5; D not resolved. Germline V lookup: CDR1 DFQATT, CDR2 SNEGSKA (reference sequence). The CDR3 is 13 residues long. Trimming pared 0 bases from V and 5 bases from J, leaving 10 bases between. The CDR3 spells CSAREGWSETQYF. DNA for the CDR3: TGCAGTGCTAGAGAGGGATGGAGCGAGACCCAGTACTTC.

The V and J genes are TRBV10-3 and TRBJ2-7; D is unresolved. The CDR3 sequence is 13 residues long. Trimming removed 2 bases from V and 7 bases from J, with 12 bases in between. CDR1 and CDR2 (germline): ENHRY, SYGVKD. CDR3 sequence reads: CAISERPADEQYF. The DNA for the CDR3 is TGTGCCATCAGTGAGCGACCAGCTGATGAGCAGTACTTC.

This clonotype was seen only once. The chain uses TRBV20-1 and TRBJ1-5, with 7 bases fitting TRBD1. CDR1 is DFQATT and CDR2 is SNEGSKA in the germline V gene (reference sequence). The V segment lost 1 base and the J segment 1 base; nucleotides outside the gene matches: 10. This CDR3 is built from 17 residues. CDR3 DNA sequence: TGCAGTGCTAGAGCGGCAGGGGGGTGGGGGAGCAATCAGCCCCAGCATTTT. Translation: CSARAAGGWGSNQPQHF.

The chain carries TRBV29-1 and TRBJ2-7; D perhaps matches TRBD1 (5 bases). The CDR3 covers 12 residues. Deletions cut 7 bases from V and 7 bases from J, with 17 bases between. Germline CDR1 reads SQVTM; CDR2 reads ANQGSEA. This CDR3 reads CSAGRAAGEQYF. CDR3 coding DNA: TGCAGCGCCGGCCGGGCGGCAGGGGAGCAGTACTTC.

This clonotype occurred a few times. The chain couples TRBV7-2 to TRBJ2-3, with 7 bases fitting TRBD2. CDR1 and CDR2 from the germline V gene are SGHTA and FQGNSA. V shed 7 bases, J shed 2 bases, and the junction held 12 bases outside the gene matches. CDR3 length: 16 amino acids. CDR3 sequence (DNA): TGTGCCAGCAACCGGGATGGAGCGGGGCACACAGATACGCAGTATTTT. Protein sequence: CASNRDGAGHTDTQYF.

This chain joins TRBV5-1 and TRBJ2-1; 7 bases are shared with TRBD2. The CDR3 runs to 17 residues. Germline V CDR1 and CDR2: SGHRS, YFSETQ. V was clipped by 4 bases and J by 2 bases; unmatched bases: 12. This chain's CDR3 is CASSGGLVGDAYNEQFF. The CDR3 nucleotides read TGCGCCAGCAGCGGAGGACTAGTGGGAGATGCCTACAATGAGCAGTTCTTC.

The V gene is TRBV13, the J gene TRBJ1-6, with a weak D call TRBD1 (5 bases). This CDR3 has 14 amino acids. V lost 1 base and J 13 bases, leaving 14 bases between the germline ends. Germline V lookup: CDR1 PRHDT, CDR2 FYEKMQ (reference sequence). The CDR3 sequence is CASSLARVGGPLHF. Here the CDR3 DNA reads TGTGCCAGCAGCTTAGCCAGGGTCGGAGGTCCCCTCCACTTT. The whole variable domain, filled in from reference TRBV13 and TRBJ1-6, reads AAGVIQSPRHLIKEKRETATLKCYPIPRHDTVYWYQQGPGQDPQFLISFYEKMQSDKGSIPDRFSAQQFSDYHSELNMSSLELGDSALYFCASSLARVGGPLHFGNGTRLTVT.